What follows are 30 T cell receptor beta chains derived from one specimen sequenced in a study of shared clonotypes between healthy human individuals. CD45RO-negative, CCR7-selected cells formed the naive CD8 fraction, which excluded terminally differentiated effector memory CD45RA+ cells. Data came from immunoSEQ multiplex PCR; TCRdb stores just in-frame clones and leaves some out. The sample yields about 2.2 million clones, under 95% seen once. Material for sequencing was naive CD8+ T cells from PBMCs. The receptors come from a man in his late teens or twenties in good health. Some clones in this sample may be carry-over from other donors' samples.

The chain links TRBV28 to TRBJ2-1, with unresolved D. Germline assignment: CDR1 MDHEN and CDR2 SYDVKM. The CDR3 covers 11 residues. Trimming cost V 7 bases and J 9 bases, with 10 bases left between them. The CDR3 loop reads CASNYPGEQFF. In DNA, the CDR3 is TGTGCCAGCAACTATCCCGGTGAGCAGTTCTTC. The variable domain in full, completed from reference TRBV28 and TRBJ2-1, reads DVKVTQSSRYLVKRTGEKVFLECVQDMDHENMFWYRQDPGLGLRLIYFSYDVKMKEKGDIPEGYSVSREKKERFSLILESASTNQTSMYLCASNYPGEQFFGPGTRLTVL.

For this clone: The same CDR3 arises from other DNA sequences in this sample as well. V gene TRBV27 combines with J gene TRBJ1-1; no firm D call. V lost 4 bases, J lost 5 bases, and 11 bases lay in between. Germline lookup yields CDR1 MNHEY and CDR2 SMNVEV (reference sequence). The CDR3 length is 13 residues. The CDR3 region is CASSSNRGTEAFF. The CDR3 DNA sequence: TGTGCCAGCAGTTCAAACCGAGGGACTGAAGCTTTCTTT.

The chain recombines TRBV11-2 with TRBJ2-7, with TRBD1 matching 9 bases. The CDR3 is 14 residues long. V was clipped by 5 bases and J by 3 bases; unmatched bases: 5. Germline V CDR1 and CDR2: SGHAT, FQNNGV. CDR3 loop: CASSHWDRVYEQYF. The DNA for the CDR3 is TGTGCCAGCAGCCATTGGGACAGGGTCTACGAGCAGTACTTC. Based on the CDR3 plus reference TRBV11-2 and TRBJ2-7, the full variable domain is EAGVAQSPRYKIIEKRQSVAFWCNPISGHATLYWYQQILGQGPKLLIQFQNNGVVDDSQLPKDRFSAERLKGVDSTLKIQPAKLEDSAVYLCASSHWDRVYEQYFGPGTRLTVT.

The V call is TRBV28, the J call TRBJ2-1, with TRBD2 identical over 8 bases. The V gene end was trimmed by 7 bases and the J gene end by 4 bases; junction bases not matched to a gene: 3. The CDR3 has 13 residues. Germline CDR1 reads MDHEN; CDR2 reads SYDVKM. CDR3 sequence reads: CASKAGVYNEQFF. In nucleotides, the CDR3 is TGTGCCAGCAAAGCGGGGGTTTACAATGAGCAGTTCTTC.

Written as DNA, the CDR3 is TGTGCCAGCATGAGAGCGTCGCGTTCCACGGGCTACACCTTC. Translated: CASMRASRSTGYTF. The chain recombines TRBV7-2 with TRBJ1-2; the D is unclear. The ends were cut back, 7 bases at V and 8 bases at J, with 20 bases in the middle. The germline CDR1 and CDR2 sequences are SGHTA and FQGNSA. The CDR3 has 14 residues.

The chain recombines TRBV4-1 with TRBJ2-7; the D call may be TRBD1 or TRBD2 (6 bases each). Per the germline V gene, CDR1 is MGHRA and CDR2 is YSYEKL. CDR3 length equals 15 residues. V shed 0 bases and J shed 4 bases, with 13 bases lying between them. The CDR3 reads CASSQDDGGEYEQYF. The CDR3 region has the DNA TGCGCCAGCAGCCAAGACGACGGGGGCGAGTACGAGCAGTACTTC.

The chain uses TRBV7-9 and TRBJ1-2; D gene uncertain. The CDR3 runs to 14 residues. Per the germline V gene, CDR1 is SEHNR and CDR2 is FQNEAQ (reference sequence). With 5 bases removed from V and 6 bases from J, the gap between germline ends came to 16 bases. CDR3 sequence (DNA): TGTGCCAGCAGCCCACCCCGGGGTTCCCATGGCTACACCTTC. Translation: CASSPPRGSHGYTF.

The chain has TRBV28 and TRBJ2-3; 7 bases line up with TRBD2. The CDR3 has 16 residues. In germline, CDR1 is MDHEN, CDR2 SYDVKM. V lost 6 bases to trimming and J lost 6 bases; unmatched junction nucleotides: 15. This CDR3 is CASSWGTGLYIDTQYF. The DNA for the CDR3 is TGTGCCAGCAGCTGGGGCACGGGACTATATATCGATACGCAGTATTTT.

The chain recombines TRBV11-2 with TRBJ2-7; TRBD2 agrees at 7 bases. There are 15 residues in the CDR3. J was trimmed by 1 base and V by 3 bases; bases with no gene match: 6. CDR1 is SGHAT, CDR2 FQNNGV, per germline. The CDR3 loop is CASSLLGEGSYEQYF. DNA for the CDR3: TGTGCCAGCAGCTTGCTAGGGGAGGGTTCCTACGAGCAGTACTTC.

CDR3 protein: CASSQDWLALAKNIQYF. CDR3 in DNA: TGCGCCAGCAGCCAAGATTGGCTCGCACTAGCCAAAAACATTCAGTACTTC. The rearrangement joins TRBV4-3 to TRBJ2-4; unclear D gene. Trimming shortened V by 0 bases and J by 0 bases, and 12 bases separated the two germline ends. CDR1 and CDR2 from the germline V gene are LGHNA and YSLEER. This CDR3 region has 17 residues.

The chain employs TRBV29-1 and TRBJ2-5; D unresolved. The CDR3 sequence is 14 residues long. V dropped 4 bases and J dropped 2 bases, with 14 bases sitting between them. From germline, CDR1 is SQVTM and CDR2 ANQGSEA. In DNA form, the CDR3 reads TGCAGCGTTGCGTTGGAGACTTTACAAGAGACCCAGTACTTC. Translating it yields CSVALETLQETQYF.

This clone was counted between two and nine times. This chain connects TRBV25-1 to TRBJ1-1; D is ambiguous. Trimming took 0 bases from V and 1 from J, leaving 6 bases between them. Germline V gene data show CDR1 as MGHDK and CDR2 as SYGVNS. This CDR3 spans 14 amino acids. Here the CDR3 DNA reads TGTGCCAGCAGTGAATATCCGGGGAACACTGAAGCTTTCTTT. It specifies CASSEYPGNTEAFF.

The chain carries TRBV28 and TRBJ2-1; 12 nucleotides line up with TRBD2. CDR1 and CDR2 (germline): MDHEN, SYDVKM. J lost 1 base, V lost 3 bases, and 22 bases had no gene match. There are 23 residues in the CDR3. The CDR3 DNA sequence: TGTGCCAGCAGTTTTTCCCTCCCGGTTTACGCGGCTAGCGGGAGGGTATCCTACAATGAGCAGTTCTTC. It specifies CASSFSLPVYAASGRVSYNEQFF.

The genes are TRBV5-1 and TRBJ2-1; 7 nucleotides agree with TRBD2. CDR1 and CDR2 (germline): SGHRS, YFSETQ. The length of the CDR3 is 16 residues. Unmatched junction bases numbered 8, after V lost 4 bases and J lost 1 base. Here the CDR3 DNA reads TGCGCCAGCAGCCCCTTTGGCGGGAGTTCCTACAATGAGCAGTTCTTC. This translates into CASSPFGGSSYNEQFF.

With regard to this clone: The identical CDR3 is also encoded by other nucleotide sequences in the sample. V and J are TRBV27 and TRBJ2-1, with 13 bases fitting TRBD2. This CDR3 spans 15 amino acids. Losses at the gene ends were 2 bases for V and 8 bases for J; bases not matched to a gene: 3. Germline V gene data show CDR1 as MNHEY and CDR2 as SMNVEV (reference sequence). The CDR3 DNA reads TGTGCCAGCAGTTTAGGACTAGCGGGAGTTGATGAGCAGTTCTTC. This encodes CASSLGLAGVDEQFF.

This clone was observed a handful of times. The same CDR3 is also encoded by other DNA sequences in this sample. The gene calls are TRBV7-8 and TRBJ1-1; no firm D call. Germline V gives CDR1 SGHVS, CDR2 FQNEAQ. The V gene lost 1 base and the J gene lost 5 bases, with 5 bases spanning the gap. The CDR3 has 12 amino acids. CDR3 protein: CASSLVRTEAFF. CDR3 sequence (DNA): TGTGCCAGCAGCTTAGTCAGGACTGAAGCTTTCTTT.

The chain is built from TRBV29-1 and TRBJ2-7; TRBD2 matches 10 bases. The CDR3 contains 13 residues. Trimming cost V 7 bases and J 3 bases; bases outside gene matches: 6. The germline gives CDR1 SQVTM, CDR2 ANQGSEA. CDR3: CSASLAGVYEQYF. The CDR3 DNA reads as TGCAGCGCTTCGCTAGCGGGGGTCTACGAGCAGTACTTC.

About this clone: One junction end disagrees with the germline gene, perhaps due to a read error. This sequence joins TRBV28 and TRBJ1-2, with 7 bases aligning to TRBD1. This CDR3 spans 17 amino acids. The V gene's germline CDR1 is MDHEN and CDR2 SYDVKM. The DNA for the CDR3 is TGTGCCAGCAGCTTATCTCCGTGGACAGGATCTAACTATGGCTACACCTTC. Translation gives CASSLSPWTGSNYGYTF.

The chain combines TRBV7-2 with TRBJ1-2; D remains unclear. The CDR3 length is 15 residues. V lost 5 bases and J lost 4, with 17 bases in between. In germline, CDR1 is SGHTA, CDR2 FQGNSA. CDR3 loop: CASSSRREISYGYTF. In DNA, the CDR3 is TGTGCCAGCAGCAGCCGGAGAGAGATTTCCTATGGCTACACCTTC.

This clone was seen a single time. The DNA for the CDR3 is TGTGCCAGCAGGGAAAGGACAGAATCCTACGAGCAGTACTTC. Protein product: CASRERTESYEQYF. The chain has TRBV27 and TRBJ2-7, with D maybe TRBD1 (6 bases). There are 14 residues in the CDR3. Per germline, CDR1 MNHEY and CDR2 SMNVEV (reference sequence). Trimming pared 6 bases from V and 1 base from J, leaving 13 bases between.

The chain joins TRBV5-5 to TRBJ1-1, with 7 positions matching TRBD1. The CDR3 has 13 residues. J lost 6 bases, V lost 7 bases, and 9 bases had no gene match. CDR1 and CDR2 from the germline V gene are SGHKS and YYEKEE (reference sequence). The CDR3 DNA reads TGTGCCAGCGGAACAGGGGCTGGCTCTGAAGCTTTCTTT. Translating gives CASGTGAGSEAFF.

CDR3 nucleotide sequence: TGTGCCATCAGGCGACTAGCGGGAGATAGAGGAGTTTCCTACGAGCAGTACTTC. It translates to CAIRRLAGDRGVSYEQYF. The V and J genes are TRBV10-3 and TRBJ2-5; 12 bases align to TRBD2. The DNA end is more similar to TRBJ2-7, so the J call may be wrong. The CDR3 has 18 amino acids. From germline, CDR1 is ENHRY and CDR2 SYGVKD.

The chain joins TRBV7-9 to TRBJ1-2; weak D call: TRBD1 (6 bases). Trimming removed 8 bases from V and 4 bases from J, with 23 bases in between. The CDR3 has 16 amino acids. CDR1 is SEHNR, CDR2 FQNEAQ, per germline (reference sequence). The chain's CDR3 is CASDQYRAVRGYGYTF. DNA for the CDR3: TGTGCCAGCGACCAATACAGGGCCGTTCGGGGCTATGGCTACACCTTC.

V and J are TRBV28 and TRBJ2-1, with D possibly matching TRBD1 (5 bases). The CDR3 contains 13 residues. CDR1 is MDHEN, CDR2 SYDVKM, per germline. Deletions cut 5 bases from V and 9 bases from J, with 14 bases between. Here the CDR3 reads CASSRSGIGEQFF. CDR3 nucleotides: TGTGCCAGCAGTAGATCAGGGATCGGTGAGCAGTTCTTC.

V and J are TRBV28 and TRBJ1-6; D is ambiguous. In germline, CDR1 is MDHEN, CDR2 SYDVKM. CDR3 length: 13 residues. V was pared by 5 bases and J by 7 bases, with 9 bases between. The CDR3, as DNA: TGTGCCAGCAGTGACATGGGGAATTCACCCCTCCACTTT. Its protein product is CASSDMGNSPLHF. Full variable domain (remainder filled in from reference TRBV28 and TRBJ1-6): DVKVTQSSRYLVKRTGEKVFLECVQDMDHENMFWYRQDPGLGLRLIYFSYDVKMKEKGDIPEGYSVSREKKERFSLILESASTNQTSMYLCASSDMGNSPLHFGNGTRLTVT.

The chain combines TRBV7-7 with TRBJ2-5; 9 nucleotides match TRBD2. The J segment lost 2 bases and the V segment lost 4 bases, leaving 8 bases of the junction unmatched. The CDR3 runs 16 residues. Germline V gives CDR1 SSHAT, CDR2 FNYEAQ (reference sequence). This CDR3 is CASSSRAGGLQETQYF. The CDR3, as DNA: TGTGCCAGCAGCTCTCGAGCGGGAGGTTTACAAGAGACCCAGTACTTC.

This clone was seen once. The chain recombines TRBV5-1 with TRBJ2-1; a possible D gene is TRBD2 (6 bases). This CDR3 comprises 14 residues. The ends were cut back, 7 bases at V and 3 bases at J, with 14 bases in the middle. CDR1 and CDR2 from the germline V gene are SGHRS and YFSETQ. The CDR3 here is CASSTSNYYNEQFF. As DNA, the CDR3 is TGCGCCAGCTCAACTAGCAACTACTACAATGAGCAGTTCTTC.

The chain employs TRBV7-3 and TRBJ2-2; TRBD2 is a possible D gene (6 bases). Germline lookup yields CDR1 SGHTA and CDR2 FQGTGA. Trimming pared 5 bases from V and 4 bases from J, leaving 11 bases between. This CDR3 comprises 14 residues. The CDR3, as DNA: TGTGCCAGCAGCAGCATCGGGGGCACCGGGGAGCTGTTTTTT. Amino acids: CASSSIGGTGELFF. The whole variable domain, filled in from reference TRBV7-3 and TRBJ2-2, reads GAGVSQTPSNKVTEKGKYVELRCDPISGHTALYWYRQSLGQGPEFLIYFQGTGAADDSGLPNDRFFAVRPEGSVSTLKIQRTERGDSAVYLCASSSIGGTGELFFGEGSRLTVL.

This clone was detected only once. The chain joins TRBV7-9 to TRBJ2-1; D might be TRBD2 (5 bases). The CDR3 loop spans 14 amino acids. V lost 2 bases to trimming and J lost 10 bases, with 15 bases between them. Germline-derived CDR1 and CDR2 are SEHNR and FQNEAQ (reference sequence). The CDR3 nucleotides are TGTGCCAGCAGCTTATCCGGGCTAGCAGTCGAGCAGTTCTTC. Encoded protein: CASSLSGLAVEQFF.

CDR3 coding DNA: TGTGCCAGCAGCTTAGCGCCCGGGACAGGTGCGTCATACAATGAGCAGTTCTTC. The encoded protein is CASSLAPGTGASYNEQFF. This chain connects TRBV11-2 to TRBJ2-1; 8 bases agree with TRBD1. The CDR3 is 18 residues long. CDR1 SGHAT and CDR2 FQNNGV come from the germline V gene. V shed 1 base, J shed 4 bases, and the junction held 12 bases outside the gene matches.